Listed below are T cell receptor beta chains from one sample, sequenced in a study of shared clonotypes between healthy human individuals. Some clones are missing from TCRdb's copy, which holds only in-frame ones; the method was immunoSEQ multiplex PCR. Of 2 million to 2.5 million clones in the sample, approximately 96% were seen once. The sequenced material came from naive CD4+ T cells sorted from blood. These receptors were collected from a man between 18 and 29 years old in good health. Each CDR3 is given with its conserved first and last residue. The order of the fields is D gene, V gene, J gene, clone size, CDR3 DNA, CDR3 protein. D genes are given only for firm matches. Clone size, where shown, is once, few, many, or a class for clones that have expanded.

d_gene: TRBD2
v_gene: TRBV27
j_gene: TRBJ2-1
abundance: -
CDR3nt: TGTGCCAGCAGTTTCAAAGCGGGAGCCCCCTTCTACAATGAGCAGTTCTTC
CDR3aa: CASSFKAGAPFYNEQFF

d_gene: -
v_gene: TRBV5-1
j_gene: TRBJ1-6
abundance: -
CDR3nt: TGCGCCAGCAGCTTCTCAGGGGATGCCGGTTCACCCCTCCACTTT
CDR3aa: CASSFSGDAGSPLHF

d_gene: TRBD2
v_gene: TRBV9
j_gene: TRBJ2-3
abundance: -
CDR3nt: TGTGCCAGCAGCAACCTGGGGACTAGCGGAACAGATACGCAGTATTTT
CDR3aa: CASSNLGTSGTDTQYF

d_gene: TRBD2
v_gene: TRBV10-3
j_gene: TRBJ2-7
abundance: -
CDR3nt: TGTGCCATCAGTGAGTCCGGACTAGCGGGGCACGAGCAGTACTTC
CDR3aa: CAISESGLAGHEQYF

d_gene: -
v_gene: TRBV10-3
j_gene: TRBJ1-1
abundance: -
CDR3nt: TGTGCCACCATCATAACCCCCGGAAACACTGAAGCTTTCTTT
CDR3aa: CATIITPGNTEAFF

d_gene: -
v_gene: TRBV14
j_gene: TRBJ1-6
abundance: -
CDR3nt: TGTGCCAGCAGCCAAAGTCCCGGGAATTCACCCCTCCACTTT
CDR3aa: CASSQSPGNSPLHF

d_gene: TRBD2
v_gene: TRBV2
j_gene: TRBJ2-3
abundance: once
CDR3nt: TGTGCCAGCAGTGAAGTGTTCCCCCTTAGCGGGAGAGCAGATACGCAGTATTTT
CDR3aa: CASSEVFPLSGRADTQYF

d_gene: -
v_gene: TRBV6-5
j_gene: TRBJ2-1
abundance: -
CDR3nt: TGTGCCAGCAGCCAGGACCCGTACAATGAGCAGTTCTTC
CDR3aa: CASSQDPYNEQFF

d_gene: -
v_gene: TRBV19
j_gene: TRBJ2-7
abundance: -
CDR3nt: TGTGCCAGTAGTAGGGCCCCACTCTACGAGCAGTACTTC
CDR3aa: CASSRAPLYEQYF

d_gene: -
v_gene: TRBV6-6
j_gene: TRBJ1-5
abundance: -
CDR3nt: TGTGCCAGCAGGGACGGAAATCAGCCCCAGCATTTT
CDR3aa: CASRDGNQPQHF

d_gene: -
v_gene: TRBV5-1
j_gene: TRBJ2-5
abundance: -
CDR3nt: TGCGCCAGCAGCGCGCCTGGGGGGGCTAGCGGACAAGAGACCCAGTACTTC
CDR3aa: CASSAPGGASGQETQYF

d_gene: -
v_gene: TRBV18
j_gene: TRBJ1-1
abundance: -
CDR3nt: TGTGCCAGCTCACCTAGCTCGAACACTGAAGCTTTCTTT
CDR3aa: CASSPSSNTEAFF

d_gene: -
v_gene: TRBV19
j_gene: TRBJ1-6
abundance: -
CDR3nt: TGTGCCAGTAGTATCGGGGGTTCGCTCGATAATTCACCCCTCCACTTT
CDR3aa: CASSIGGSLDNSPLHF

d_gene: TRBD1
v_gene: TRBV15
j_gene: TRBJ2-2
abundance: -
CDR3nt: TGTGCCACCAGCAGAGATAGAGGACAGGGAGACGACACCGGGGAGCTGTTTTTT
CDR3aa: CATSRDRGQGDDTGELFF

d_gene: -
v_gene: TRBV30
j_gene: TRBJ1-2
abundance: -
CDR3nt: TGTGCCTGGAGTCTTAGGGGCGAGTCTGGCTACACCTTC
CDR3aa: CAWSLRGESGYTF

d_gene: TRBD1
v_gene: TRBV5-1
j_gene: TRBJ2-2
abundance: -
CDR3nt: TGCGCCAGCAGCCCGAGAGAGGGGGCTTACACCGGGGAGCTGTTTTTT
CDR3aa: CASSPREGAYTGELFF

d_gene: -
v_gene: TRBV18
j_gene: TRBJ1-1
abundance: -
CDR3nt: TGTGCCAGCTCACCTCTGGACATGAACACTGAAGCTTTCTTT
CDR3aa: CASSPLDMNTEAFF